Below, 25 T cell receptor beta chains from the same sample are listed, as sequenced in a study of CD8 T cells in ankylosing spondylitis. The study, taken as a whole, reports: Characteristic of ankylosing spondylitis blood, it appeared, was a TCR beta motif comprising eight highly homologous variants.

TCRdb used MiXCR to reprocess the 5' RACE reads, holding one entry per CDR3 protein. The table includes a few hundred thousand distinct CDR3 sequences, about an eighth detected once. Which antigens these TCRs recognize remains unknown. Sequencing was performed on blood, either unsorted or a sorted T cell fraction (not recorded which). Receptors were obtained from a male donor with ankylosing spondylitis.

CDR3 nucleotides: TGTGCCAGCAGCTTAGTTGGAGGGGTGGGCACTGAAGCTTTCTTT. Translation: CASSLVGGVGTEAFF. The V and J genes are TRBV7-9 and TRBJ1-1, with a weak D call TRBD1 (5 bases). The CDR3 has 15 residues. Germline values: CDR1 SEHNR, CDR2 FQNEAQ (reference sequence). The V and J ends lost 1 base and 4 bases respectively, with 13 bases between them.

This clonotype has more than one count but fewer than ten. The V gene is TRBV6-1, the J gene TRBJ2-7; possibly TRBD1 for D (5 bases). V was trimmed by 8 bases and J by 3 bases, leaving 20 bases between them. The germline V gene encodes CDR1 MNHNS and CDR2 SASEGT. The CDR3 sequence is 15 residues long. The CDR3 DNA is TGTGCCAGCCCCCCGGACACCCCCTGGGACTACGAGCAGTACGTC. This gives the protein CASPPDTPWDYEQYV.

This clonotype has more than one count but fewer than ten. The genes are TRBV29-1 and TRBJ1-1, with D maybe TRBD1 (6 bases). Trimming shortened V by 4 bases and J by 1 base, and 10 bases separated the two germline ends. The CDR3 covers 13 residues. Per the germline V gene, CDR1 is SQVTM and CDR2 is ANQGSEA. CDR3: CSVALRGNTEAFF. CDR3 bases: TGCAGCGTTGCCCTCAGGGGGAACACTGAAGCTTTCTTT.

This clonotype was counted ten times or more. The chain employs TRBV11-2 and TRBJ2-6, with D possibly matching TRBD1 (6 bases). CDR3 length: 18 amino acids. Germline CDR1 SGHAT, CDR2 FQNNGV. The V end lost 5 bases, the J end lost 0 bases, and 17 bases lay between the germline ends. CDR3: CASSPRDTSISGANVLTF. CDR3 DNA sequence: TGTGCCAGCAGCCCCCGGGACACATCGATCTCTGGGGCCAACGTCCTGACTTTC.

This clonotype has ten or more counts. The chain uses TRBV11-3 and TRBJ2-1; D may be TRBD2 (6 bases). Germline loops: CDR1 SGHNT, CDR2 YENEEA. The V and J ends lost 4 bases and 5 bases respectively, with 12 bases between them. The CDR3 spans 14 residues. The CDR3 nucleotides read TGTGCCAGCAGCTCTAGCGTGGGTAACAATGAGCAGTTCTTC. This sequence encodes CASSSSVGNNEQFF.

This clonotype was detected only a few times. The chain carries TRBV12-3 or TRBV12-4 and TRBJ1-5; 10 positions match TRBD1. With V trimmed by 6 bases and J by 5 bases, 4 bases remained unmatched. This CDR3 spans 14 amino acids. Here the CDR3 DNA reads TGTGCCAGCAGACCCGGGACAGGGGATCAGCCCCAGCATTTT. Its protein product is CASRPGTGDQPQHF.

V gene TRBV10-1 combines with J gene TRBJ2-5, with D possibly being TRBD1 or TRBD2 (5 bases each). The V gene lost 0 bases and the J gene lost 9 bases, with 17 bases spanning the gap. CDR3 length: 15 residues. CDR1 and CDR2 (germline): WNHNN, SYGVQD (reference sequence). The CDR3 bases are TGCGCCAGCAGTGAGTCCGGGGCCGGATTTCGGGCCCAGTACTTC. This codes for CASSESGAGFRAQYF.

This chain connects TRBV18 to TRBJ2-1; TRBD1 agrees at 9 bases. The germline CDR1 and CDR2 sequences are KGHSH and LQKENI. The CDR3 runs to 14 residues. J lost 4 bases, V lost 3 bases, and 1 base had no gene match. Here the CDR3 reads CASSPDRGYNEQFF. CDR3 nucleotide sequence: TGTGCCAGCTCACCGGACAGGGGTTACAATGAGCAGTTCTTC.

Ten or more counts support this clonotype. This rearrangement joins TRBV5-8 to TRBJ1-2; D unresolved. V was clipped by 0 bases and J by 0 bases, with 6 bases between them. The V gene's germline CDR1 is SGHTS and CDR2 YDEGEE. This CDR3 comprises 14 residues. CDR3 amino acids: CASSLGATNYGYTF. The CDR3, as DNA: TGTGCCAGCAGCTTGGGGGCAACTAACTATGGCTACACCTTC. The full variable domain, in which reference TRBV5-8 and TRBJ1-2 provide the parts outside the CDR3, is EAGVTQSPTHLIKTRGQQATLRCSPISGHTSVYWYQQALGLGLQFLLWYDEGEERNRGNFPPRFSGRQFPNYSSELNVNALELEDSALYLCASSLGATNYGYTFGSGTRLTVV.

Ten or more counts support this clonotype. V and J are TRBV5-1 and TRBJ2-1, with TRBD1 matching 7 bases. The J segment lost 0 bases and the V segment lost 4 bases, leaving 1 base of the junction unmatched. The germline V gene has CDR1 SGHRS and CDR2 YFSETQ. The CDR3 spans 14 residues. The CDR3 coding sequence is TGCGCCAGCAGCGGACAGGCCTCCTACAATGAGCAGTTCTTC. Translation: CASSGQASYNEQFF.

This clonotype was picked up many times. This chain links TRBV25-1 with TRBJ2-1; 10 bases fit TRBD2. The CDR3 runs to 15 residues. V lost 6 bases and J lost 5; bases outside the gene matches: 7. CDR1 is MGHDK, CDR2 SYGVNS, per germline. The CDR3 reads CASRGGLAGDNEQFF. In DNA, the CDR3 is TGTGCCAGCAGAGGGGGGCTAGCGGGGGACAATGAGCAGTTCTTC.

In this sample, this clonotype turned up many times. V usage is TRBV5-1 and J usage is TRBJ2-5; D remains ambiguous. The germline V gene has CDR1 SGHRS and CDR2 YFSETQ. V was cut by 0 bases and J by 2 bases, with 8 bases left in between. The CDR3 is 14 residues long. CDR3 in amino acids: CASSLAYRQETQYF. CDR3 sequence (DNA): TGCGCCAGCAGCTTGGCCTACCGACAAGAGACCCAGTACTTC.

This clonotype was seen at least ten times. This chain joins TRBV11-2 and TRBJ2-3; 9 bases match TRBD2. This CDR3 region has 16 residues. Trimming cost V 5 bases and J 5 bases; bases outside gene matches: 11. The V gene's germline CDR1 is SGHAT and CDR2 FQNNGV. CDR3 DNA sequence: TGTGCCAGCAGCCCCGGGTCGTTAGCGGGAGTAGATACGCAGTATTTT. As protein: CASSPGSLAGVDTQYF. The full variable domain, rest sourced from reference TRBV11-2 and TRBJ2-3, is EAGVAQSPRYKIIEKRQSVAFWCNPISGHATLYWYQQILGQGPKLLIQFQNNGVVDDSQLPKDRFSAERLKGVDSTLKIQPAKLEDSAVYLCASSPGSLAGVDTQYFGPGTRLTVL.

Note on this clonotype: A junction boundary mismatches the germline segment, possibly from a read error. V gene TRBV27 combines with J gene TRBJ2-1; TRBD1 matches 10 bases. The germline V gene encodes CDR1 MNHEY and CDR2 SMNVEV (reference sequence). This CDR3 is 15 amino acids long. CDR3 loop: CASSAPTGGLPALSF. Written as DNA, the CDR3 is TGTGCCAGCAGTGCCCCGACAGGGGGCCTGCCTGCCTTGTCCTTC.

This chain joins TRBV30 and TRBJ2-1, with TRBD1 identical over 8 bases. J lost 10 bases, V lost 4 bases, and 18 bases had no gene match. The CDR3 is 16 residues long. CDR1 is GTSNPN, CDR2 SVGIG, per germline (reference sequence). CDR3 bases: TGTGCCTGGACCCTTCATACAGGGGGTCCCCACGGGGAGCAGTTCTTC. Its translation: CAWTLHTGGPHGEQFF.

Only a few counts were recorded for this clonotype. The chain has TRBV20-1 and TRBJ1-1, with D maybe TRBD1 (5 bases). V gave up 4 bases and J gave up 3 bases, with 12 bases separating them. In germline, CDR1 is DFQATT, CDR2 SNEGSKA (reference sequence). The CDR3 sequence is 13 residues long. As DNA, the CDR3 is TGCAGTGCTACCCAGGGTTTTGACACTGAAGCTTTCTTT. Protein: CSATQGFDTEAFF.

This clonotype has a handful of counts. V usage is TRBV24-1 and J usage is TRBJ2-7, with D possibly being TRBD1 (5 bases). The CDR3 covers 12 residues. Trimming removed 6 bases at V and 1 base at J, with 6 bases between. CDR1 KGHDR and CDR2 SFDVKD come from the germline V gene. The CDR3 protein is CATSHRSYEQYV. CDR3 bases: TGTGCCACCAGTCACAGGTCCTACGAGCAGTACGTC.

This chain links TRBV7-9 with TRBJ2-1; 11 bases are a match to TRBD2. V was clipped by 5 bases and J by 7 bases; unmatched bases: 10. CDR1 and CDR2 from the germline V gene are SEHNR and FQNEAQ (reference sequence). This CDR3 spans 16 amino acids. Here the CDR3 reads CASSPIAGGPINEQFF. The CDR3 region has the DNA TGTGCCAGCAGCCCGATAGCGGGAGGGCCGATAAATGAGCAGTTCTTC.

In its sample, this clonotype was seen many times. The CDR3 reads CASSLSLSTDTQYF. CDR3 bases: TGTGCCAGCAGTTTATCGCTAAGCACAGATACGCAGTATTTT. The chain uses TRBV28 and TRBJ2-3; the D is unclear. The CDR3 sequence is 14 residues long. The V end lost 1 base, the J end lost 0 bases, and 5 bases lay between the germline ends. Germline values: CDR1 MDHEN, CDR2 SYDVKM.

This clonotype has more than one count but fewer than ten. The V gene is TRBV10-2, the J gene TRBJ2-1; TRBD1 matches at 7 bases. Trimming removed 4 bases from V and 6 bases from J; junction bases left unmatched: 6. This CDR3 is built from 14 residues. Germline assignment: CDR1 WSHSY and CDR2 SAAADI. The CDR3 protein is CASSVGTVSNEQFF. The CDR3 coding sequence is TGCGCCAGCAGTGTCGGGACAGTATCCAATGAGCAGTTCTTC.

This clonotype was observed a few times. This rearrangement joins TRBV5-1 to TRBJ2-3; 9 nucleotides align to TRBD2. Per the germline V gene, CDR1 is SGHRS and CDR2 is YFSETQ. V was clipped by 4 bases and J by 2 bases; unmatched bases: 2. This CDR3 region has 14 residues. CDR3 DNA sequence: TGCGCCAGCAGCGCGGGACTAGCCACAGATACGCAGTATTTT. Protein product: CASSAGLATDTQYF.

In its sample, this clonotype was seen a few times. V is TRBV12-3 or TRBV12-4 and J is TRBJ2-3; TRBD2 is a possible D gene (5 bases). CDR3 length equals 14 residues. Trimming took 3 bases from V and 5 from J, leaving 12 bases between them. This CDR3 reads CASSFAAGGDTQYF. In DNA, the CDR3 is TGTGCCAGCAGTTTTGCAGCCGGAGGAGATACGCAGTATTTT.

This clonotype was recorded at least ten times. V and J are TRBV5-1 and TRBJ2-2; 9 bases are a match to TRBD2. CDR1 is SGHRS, CDR2 YFSETQ, per germline. The junction had 4 bases not matched to a gene; V was cut back by 0 bases and J by 4 bases. CDR3 length: 16 amino acids. CDR3 DNA sequence: TGCGCCAGCAGCTTGGTAGCGGGGGTTTCCACCGGGGAGCTGTTTTTT. It specifies CASSLVAGVSTGELFF.

CDR3 nucleotide sequence: TGTGCCAGTAGTAGCAATCTAGCGGGAGGGCGGGATGAGCAGTTCTTC. Amino acid sequence: CASSSNLAGGRDEQFF. This chain uses TRBV19 with TRBJ2-1; 12 positions match TRBD2. V shed 4 bases, J shed 8 bases, and the junction held 9 bases outside the gene matches. Germline assignment: CDR1 LNHDA and CDR2 SQIVND (reference sequence). CDR3 size: 16 residues.

The V gene is TRBV20-1, the J gene TRBJ2-5, with 13 positions matching TRBD2. After removal of 5 bases from V and 4 bases from J, the junction contained 7 bases not matched to a gene. Germline CDR1 reads DFQATT; CDR2 reads SNEGSKA (reference sequence). This CDR3 region has 15 residues. The CDR3 DNA is TGCAGTGCTTCGGGATGGACTAGCGGGAGAGAGACCCAGTACTTC. This translates into CSASGWTSGRETQYF.